These 29 T cell receptor beta chains originate from one sample sequenced in a study of technical replicates of blood from several donors (dated by TCRdb to the late 2010s). The method behind the library was the immunoSEQ multiplex PCR assay. This is the immuneACCESS table as TCRdb keeps it, with only in-frame sequences that have V and J called. A part of the clones is gone; compared with another copy, unresolved V genes explain less than half, and the rest is unexplained. The sample data list some 93,000 clones, and about 96% of these were observed just once. Together, the top ten hold 0.26% of the sample. The material sequenced was T cells isolated from PBMCs. Receptors originate from a human donor in good health.

The V call is TRBV5-1, the J call TRBJ2-5, with D possibly being TRBD1 (6 bases). The germline V gene has CDR1 SGHRS and CDR2 YFSETQ. The CDR3 length is 14 residues. V was clipped by 4 bases and J by 2 bases, with 12 bases between them. CDR3 region: CASSPRQVQETQYF. The CDR3 DNA reads as TGCGCCAGCAGCCCTAGACAGGTTCAAGAGACCCAGTACTTC.

V is TRBV27 and J is TRBJ1-1, with D tentatively TRBD1 (5 bases). The CDR3 length is 13 residues. Trimming shortened V by 5 bases and J by 4 bases, and 11 bases separated the two germline ends. The germline V gene encodes CDR1 MNHEY and CDR2 SMNVEV (reference sequence). This CDR3 is CASSPGVGTEAFF. In DNA, the CDR3 is TGTGCCAGCAGTCCGGGGGTGGGCACTGAAGCTTTCTTT.

The V and J genes are TRBV13 and TRBJ2-2; 13 bases are a match to TRBD2. Germline loops: CDR1 PRHDT, CDR2 FYEKMQ (reference sequence). Trimming took 4 bases from V and 0 from J; bases not matched to a gene: 8. The CDR3 runs 19 residues. For the CDR3, the DNA is TGTGCCAGCAGCTCCCGACTAGCGGGGGGACAAGCGAACACCGGGGAGCTGTTTTTT. Encoded protein: CASSSRLAGGQANTGELFF. The full variable domain, its missing parts supplied by reference TRBV13 and TRBJ2-2, is AAGVIQSPRHLIKEKRETATLKCYPIPRHDTVYWYQQGPGQDPQFLISFYEKMQSDKGSIPDRFSAQQFSDYHSELNMSSLELGDSALYFCASSSRLAGGQANTGELFFGEGSRLTVL.

This sequence joins TRBV19 and TRBJ1-3, with a possible D match to TRBD1 (5 bases). Germline lookup yields CDR1 LNHDA and CDR2 SQIVND (reference sequence). Trimming stripped 1 base from V and 0 bases from J, with 13 bases between. The CDR3 sequence is 17 residues long. In DNA, the CDR3 is TGTGCCAGTAGTATAGGATTGCCGGACACCTCTGGAAACACCATATATTTT. Translated, it gives CASSIGLPDTSGNTIYF.

The chain uses TRBV19 and TRBJ1-2; TRBD1 matches 9 bases. J was trimmed by 8 bases and V by 5 bases; bases with no gene match: 15. The V gene's germline CDR1 is LNHDA and CDR2 SQIVND (reference sequence). The CDR3 runs 16 residues. DNA of the CDR3: TGTGCCAGTAGTTCTTTGGGGACAGGGAGGATAGAAGGCTACACCTTC. This codes for CASSSLGTGRIEGYTF.

The chain has TRBV2 and TRBJ2-7; D might be TRBD2 (6 bases). V was cut by 6 bases and J by 3 bases, with 12 bases left in between. CDR3 size: 13 residues. The V gene's germline CDR1 is SNHLY and CDR2 FYNNEI. CDR3 sequence reads: CASRFRRDYEQYF. In nucleotides, the CDR3 is TGTGCCAGCAGATTCAGGCGGGACTACGAGCAGTACTTC.

This sequence joins TRBV5-1 and TRBJ1-2; 9 nucleotides agree with TRBD1. V lost 4 bases to trimming and J lost 8 bases; unmatched junction nucleotides: 15. Per germline, CDR1 SGHRS and CDR2 YFSETQ. This CDR3 comprises 16 residues. The CDR3 bases are TGCGCCAGCAGCCTAGAACCCGAACAGGGGGCGGAAGGCTACACCTTC. This translates into CASSLEPEQGAEGYTF.

This sequence joins TRBV30 and TRBJ1-1, with D possibly being TRBD1 (6 bases). This CDR3 is built from 14 residues. Germline-derived CDR1 and CDR2 are GTSNPN and SVGIG (reference sequence). Trimming pared 0 bases from V and 3 bases from J, leaving 11 bases between. The CDR3 DNA is TGTGCCTGGAGTGTAATGGGGGCTGACACTGAAGCTTTCTTT. It codes for CAWSVMGADTEAFF. The entire variable domain, with the rest obtained from reference TRBV30 and TRBJ1-1, is as follows: SQTIHQWPATLVQPVGSPLSLECTVEGTSNPNLYWYRQAAGRGLQLLFYSVGIGQISSEVPQNLSASRPQDRQFILSSKKLLLSDSGFYLCAWSVMGADTEAFFGQGTRLTVV.

The chain is built from TRBV5-1 and TRBJ2-1, with D possibly matching TRBD2 (5 bases). With 0 bases removed from V and 9 bases from J, the gap between germline ends came to 16 bases. Germline V CDR1 and CDR2: SGHRS, YFSETQ. This CDR3 is built from 15 residues. The CDR3 bases are TGCGCCAGCAGCTTGGGCGTAGCGACCACGGGTGAGCAGTTCTTC. This sequence encodes CASSLGVATTGEQFF.

This clone is a singleton in its sample. The conserved final phenylalanine or tryptophan is absent from the CDR3, which likely points to a read error. No DNA is shown, since the ends of the CDR3 on it are uncertain; the CDR3 is the one TCRdb lists. The CDR3 protein is CASSGTGEVSLRV. The rearrangement joins TRBV2 to TRBJ1-4; the table's D gene call, TRBD1, was not cross checked with the DNA. Germline CDR1 SNHLY, CDR2 FYNNEI. Inclusive of both ends, the CDR3 amounts to 13 amino acids.

The J gene is TRBJ2-7, the V gene TRBV14, with 16 bases lining up with TRBD2. Germline trimming cut 3 bases from V and 5 bases from J; bases unmatched to any gene: 1. Looked up from germline, CDR1 is SGHDN and CDR2 is FVKESK. The CDR3 is 15 amino acids. The CDR3 is CASSQGTSGRDEQYF. CDR3 nucleotide sequence: TGTGCCAGCAGCCAGGGGACTAGCGGGAGGGACGAGCAGTACTTC.

V gene TRBV28 combines with J gene TRBJ1-1; D remains unclear. The CDR3 is made up of 16 amino acids. V was clipped by 3 bases and J by 0 bases, with 14 bases between them. CDR1 is MDHEN, CDR2 SYDVKM, per germline. This CDR3 is CASSLLAETLNTEAFF. The CDR3 DNA reads as TGTGCCAGCAGTTTGTTGGCGGAGACGTTGAACACTGAAGCTTTCTTT.

The chain couples TRBV12-5 to TRBJ1-6; D might be TRBD1 (6 bases). The CDR3 length is 14 residues. Per the germline V gene, CDR1 is LGHNT and CDR2 is FRNRAP. V dropped 3 bases and J dropped 11 bases, with 14 bases sitting between them. The CDR3 nucleotides are TGTGCTAGTGGTTTATTCCTCGCAGGGGCACCCCTCCACTTT. This gives the protein CASGLFLAGAPLHF.

The V and J genes are TRBV19 and TRBJ1-5; a possible D gene is TRBD1 (6 bases). This CDR3 region has 13 residues. Germline CDR1 and CDR2: LNHDA and SQIVND (reference sequence). The ends were cut back, 8 bases at V and 7 bases at J, with 15 bases in the middle. The CDR3 protein is CASQRYRDQPQHF. The CDR3 nucleotides read TGTGCCAGTCAACGTTACAGGGACCAGCCCCAGCATTTT.

The chain uses TRBV4-1 and TRBJ2-1, with a possible D match to TRBD2 (5 bases). CDR3 length: 13 residues. The V gene lost 5 bases and the J gene lost 6 bases, with 11 bases spanning the gap. Germline lookup yields CDR1 MGHRA and CDR2 YSYEKL. DNA of the CDR3: TGCGCCAGCAGCTCCATAACTAGCAATGAGCAGTTCTTC. Residues: CASSSITSNEQFF.

This sequence joins TRBV7-3 and TRBJ1-6; a possible D gene is TRBD1 (5 bases). The V and J ends lost 2 bases and 6 bases respectively, with 5 bases between them. CDR1 SGHTA and CDR2 FQGTGA come from the germline V gene. This CDR3 has 13 residues. The CDR3 region has the DNA TGTGCCAGCAGCTTACAGGGTAATTCACCCCTCCACTTT. Amino acids: CASSLQGNSPLHF.

The genes are TRBV10-3 and TRBJ2-1; 8 bases fit TRBD2. This CDR3 is 16 amino acids long. The V gene end was trimmed by 6 bases and the J gene end by 9 bases; junction bases not matched to a gene: 16. Germline V gene sequence: CDR1 ENHRY, CDR2 SYGVKD. The chain's CDR3 is CAISRKWSGGQVEQFF. The CDR3 DNA follows: TGTGCCATCAGCCGAAAATGGTCGGGGGGGCAAGTTGAGCAGTTCTTC.

This chain connects TRBV19 to TRBJ1-6; D may be TRBD1 (5 bases). CDR1 is LNHDA and CDR2 is SQIVND in the germline V gene (reference sequence). This CDR3 contains 16 residues. V was trimmed by 1 base and J by 8 bases, leaving 15 bases between them. The CDR3 protein is CASSIGRRVRYSPLHF. The CDR3 nucleotides are TGTGCCAGTAGTATAGGGCGCAGGGTACGATATTCACCCCTCCACTTT.

The chain combines TRBV6-1 with TRBJ2-2; D gene ambiguous. The germline V gene has CDR1 MNHNS and CDR2 SASEGT. Trimming removed 1 base at V and 7 bases at J, with 16 bases between. CDR3 length equals 16 residues. The CDR3: CASSEDAGLLSGELFF. CDR3 bases: TGTGCCAGCAGTGAAGACGCAGGCCTGTTAAGCGGGGAGCTGTTTTTT.

The rearrangement uses TRBV27 and TRBJ2-5; 14 bases align to TRBD2. This CDR3 has 18 amino acids. Trimming removed 4 bases from V and 3 bases from J; junction bases left unmatched: 10. The germline V gene has CDR1 MNHEY and CDR2 SMNVEV (reference sequence). CDR3 loop: CASSSPTGTSGSKETQYF. Here the CDR3 DNA reads TGTGCCAGCAGTTCCCCCACCGGGACTAGCGGGAGTAAAGAGACCCAGTACTTC.

The rearrangement uses TRBV19 and TRBJ2-7, with 9 bases fitting TRBD2. Germline values: CDR1 LNHDA, CDR2 SQIVND (reference sequence). The V segment lost 9 bases and the J segment 2 bases; nucleotides outside the gene matches: 8. CDR3 length: 14 amino acids. CDR3 nucleotides: TGTGCCAGCAGGGGACTAGCTTATCCCTACGAGCAGTACTTC. Encoded protein: CASRGLAYPYEQYF.

The rearrangement joins TRBV28 to TRBJ2-5; 9 positions agree with TRBD1. There are 21 residues in the CDR3. Germline assignment: CDR1 MDHEN and CDR2 SYDVKM. J gave up 1 base and V 3 bases, and 21 bases lay outside the gene matches. Here the CDR3 DNA reads TGTGCCAGCAGTTTTCCCGAGGGGGGACAGGGACTCGACTCCCCCCAAGAGACCCAGTACTTC. Its protein product is CASSFPEGGQGLDSPQETQYF.

This clone came up once. This chain joins TRBV5-1 and TRBJ1-2; perhaps TRBD1 as D (5 bases). The germline gives CDR1 SGHRS, CDR2 YFSETQ. This CDR3 comprises 14 residues. V gave up 1 base and J gave up 6 bases, with 13 bases separating them. The CDR3 protein is CASSLQGRSHGYTF. CDR3 DNA: TGCGCCAGCAGCTTGCAGGGAAGAAGCCATGGCTACACCTTC. The complete variable domain, with remaining parts taken from reference TRBV5-1 and TRBJ1-2, reads KAGVTQTPRYLIKTRGQQVTLSCSPISGHRSVSWYQQTPGQGLQFLFEYFSETQRNKGNFPGRFSGRQFSNSRSEMNVSTLELGDSALYLCASSLQGRSHGYTFGSGTRLTVV.

V and J are TRBV27 and TRBJ1-1; 9 bases agree with TRBD1. Looked up from germline, CDR1 is MNHEY and CDR2 is SMNVEV (reference sequence). The CDR3 loop spans 15 amino acids. After removal of 6 bases from V and 8 bases from J, the junction contained 13 bases not matched to a gene. Here the CDR3 DNA reads TGTGCCAGCAGCTATGGGCGGGACAGGGACCTCGAAGCTTTCTTT. Protein: CASSYGRDRDLEAFF.

This chain joins TRBV11-2 and TRBJ2-6; D might be TRBD1 (5 bases). Germline V gene lookup returns CDR1 SGHAT and CDR2 FQNNGV. This CDR3 contains 16 residues. The ends were cut back, 7 bases at V and 0 bases at J, with 13 bases in the middle. The CDR3, as DNA: TGTGCCAGCAAGGGGCCGCTCAACTCTGGGGCCAACGTCCTGACTTTC. Protein sequence: CASKGPLNSGANVLTF.

The rearrangement links TRBV4-1 to TRBJ1-2; 7 nucleotides line up with TRBD1. This CDR3 is 18 amino acids long. Germline V lookup: CDR1 MGHRA, CDR2 YSYEKL. After removal of 1 base from V and 7 bases from J, the junction contained 18 bases not matched to a gene. CDR3: CASSQGIGTVKGPSGYTF. The CDR3 DNA reads TGCGCCAGCAGCCAAGGTATCGGGACAGTCAAAGGGCCTAGTGGCTACACCTTC.

The chain links TRBV28 to TRBJ1-5; maybe TRBD1 (6 bases). This CDR3 region has 15 residues. Per germline, CDR1 MDHEN and CDR2 SYDVKM. Trimming took off 6 bases at V and 6 bases at J, with 18 bases between the two ends. CDR3 DNA sequence: TGTGCCAGCAGAATCGGGACACCCTCCGGTCAGCCCCAGCATTTT. This encodes CASRIGTPSGQPQHF.

This chain links TRBV5-6 with TRBJ1-2; 8 bases are a match to TRBD1. Germline V lookup: CDR1 SGHDT, CDR2 YYEEEE. The CDR3 is 14 amino acids. Losses at the gene ends were 3 bases for V and 4 bases for J; bases not matched to a gene: 5. CDR3 protein: CASSSGDRGYGYTF. In DNA form, the CDR3 reads TGTGCCAGCAGCTCTGGTGACAGGGGCTATGGCTACACCTTC.

This chain connects TRBV5-1 to TRBJ2-7; 10 bases agree with TRBD2. Germline trimming cut 0 bases from V and 2 bases from J; bases unmatched to any gene: 8. The CDR3 loop spans 17 amino acids. In germline, CDR1 is SGHRS, CDR2 YFSETQ. The CDR3 here is CASSLGAGGLGTYEQYF. The DNA for the CDR3 is TGCGCCAGCAGCTTGGGAGCGGGGGGGCTTGGAACCTACGAGCAGTACTTC.